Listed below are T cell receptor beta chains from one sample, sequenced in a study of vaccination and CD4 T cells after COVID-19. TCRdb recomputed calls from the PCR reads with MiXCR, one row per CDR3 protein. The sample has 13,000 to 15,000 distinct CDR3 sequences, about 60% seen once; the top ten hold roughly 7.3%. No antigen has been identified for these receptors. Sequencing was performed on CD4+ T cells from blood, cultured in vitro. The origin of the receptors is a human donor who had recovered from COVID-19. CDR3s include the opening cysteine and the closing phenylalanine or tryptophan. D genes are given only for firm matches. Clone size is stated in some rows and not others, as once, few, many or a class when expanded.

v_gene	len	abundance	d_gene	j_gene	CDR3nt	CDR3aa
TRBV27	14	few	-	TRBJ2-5	TGTGCCAGCAGTCCTGGAGGGGTACAAGAGACCCAGTACTTC	CASSPGGVQETQYF
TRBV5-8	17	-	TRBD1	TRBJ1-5	TGTGCCAGCAGCTTGGCGACCGGGACAGATAGCAATCAGCCCCAGCATTTT	CASSLATGTDSNQPQHF
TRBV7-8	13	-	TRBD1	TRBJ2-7	TGTGCCAGCAGCTCCGGGACAGATTACGAGCAGTACTTC	CASSSGTDYEQYF
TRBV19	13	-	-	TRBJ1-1	TGTGCCAGTAGTATCCGTGTTTGGACTGAAGCTTTCTTT	CASSIRVWTEAFF
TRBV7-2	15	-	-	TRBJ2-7	TGTGCCAGCAGCTTAGATTCAGGGTCCTCCTACGAGCAGTACTTC	CASSLDSGSSYEQYF
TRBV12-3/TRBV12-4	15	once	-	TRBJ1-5	TGTGCCAGCAGTTTTGAAGGAATTAGCAATCAGCCCCAGCATTTT	CASSFEGISNQPQHF
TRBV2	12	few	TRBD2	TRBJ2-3	TGTGCCAGTAGCGGGAGCACAGATACGCAGTATTTT	CASSGSTDTQYF
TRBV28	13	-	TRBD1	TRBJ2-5	TGTGCCAGCAGTCGAACAGGGGTAGAGACCCAGTACTTC	CASSRTGVETQYF
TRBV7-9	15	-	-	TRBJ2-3	TGTGCCAGCAGCCGGGACGTTTCTAGCACAGATACGCAGTATTTT	CASSRDVSSTDTQYF
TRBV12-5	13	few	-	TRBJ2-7	TGTGCTAGTGGTTTGGGAGCCCAACACGAGCAGTACTTC	CASGLGAQHEQYF
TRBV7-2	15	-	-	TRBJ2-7	TGTGCCAGCAGTTCACCGACCGTCAGCTCCTACGAGCAGTACTTC	CASSSPTVSSYEQYF
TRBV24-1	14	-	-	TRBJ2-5	TGTGCCACCAGTGACCCCAGGGCACGAGAGACCCAGTACTTC	CATSDPRARETQYF
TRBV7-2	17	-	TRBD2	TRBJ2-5	TGTGCCAGCAGCCCCTGGACTAGCGGGATCGGGGGAGAGACCCAGTACTTC	CASSPWTSGIGGETQYF
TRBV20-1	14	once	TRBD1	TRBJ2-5	TGCAGTGCTAGAGATGTCCAGGGGGCTGAGACCCAGTACTTC	CSARDVQGAETQYF
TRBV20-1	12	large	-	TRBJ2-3	TGCAGTGCTAGAGCGGCTACAGATACGCAGTATTTT	CSARAATDTQYF
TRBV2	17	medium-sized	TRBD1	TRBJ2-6	TGTGCCAGCTGCCCGGGAACAGGGGGCGGTGGGGCCAACGTCCTGACTTTC	CASCPGTGGGGANVLTF
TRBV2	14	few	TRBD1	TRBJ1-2	TGTGCCAGCAGTGGGCGACAGGGTAACTATGGCTACACCTTC	CASSGRQGNYGYTF
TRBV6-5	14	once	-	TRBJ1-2	TGTGCCAGCAGTTACCGCGAGGGGGGGGGTGGCTACACCTTC	CASSYREGGGGYTF
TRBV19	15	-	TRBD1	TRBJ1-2	TGTGCCAGTAGTGTACAGGGGGCGGCTAACTATGGCTACACCTTC	CASSVQGAANYGYTF
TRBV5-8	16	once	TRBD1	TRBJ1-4	TGTGCCAGCAGCACGCAACGGGGGACAGGCGGCGAAAAACTGTTTTTT	CASSTQRGTGGEKLFF
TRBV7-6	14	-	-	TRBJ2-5	TGTGCCAGCAGTCAAGAAGGGGTTCATGGGGTCCAGTACTTC	CASSQEGVHGVQYF
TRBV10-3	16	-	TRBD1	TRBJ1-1	TGTGCCATCAGTGAGTCGAACAGGGGGCGGAGGACTGAAGCTTTCTTT	CAISESNRGRRTEAFF
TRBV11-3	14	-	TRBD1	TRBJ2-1	TGTGCCAGCAGTAGAGACAGGGCTTACAATGAGCAGTTCTTC	CASSRDRAYNEQFF
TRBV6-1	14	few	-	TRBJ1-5	TGTGCCAGCAGCCGTGACAATAGCAATCAGCCCCAGCATTTT	CASSRDNSNQPQHF